The rows below give T cell receptor beta chains drawn from one sample of a study of blood T cell repertoires in COVID-19. Clones were read by immunoSEQ multiplex PCR, and TCRdb kept only the in-frame ones, dropping some. This table has 120,000 or so clones, approximately 81% appearing once. The source material was peripheral blood. The source is a woman aged 45-59 years with acute or convalescent COVID-19. The CDR3 runs from the conserved cysteine through the conserved F or W. Size values are once, few and many counts, or a class for expanded clones, and some rows have none.

TRBV5-4	TRBJ2-2	.	CASSPLLAGDTGELFF
TRBV10-3	TRBJ2-1	.	CAISVTGGDRNEQFF
TRBV6-5	TRBJ1-6	.	CASSYRGQINSPLHF
TRBV18	TRBJ2-5	.	CASSPPTSGSKETQYF
TRBV19	TRBJ1-1	.	CASSIAQNTEAFF
TRBV5-1	TRBJ1-1	.	CASSLATAYEAFF
TRBV5-1	TRBJ2-5	once	CASSLGQANQETQYF
TRBV5-4	TRBJ1-1	.	CASSSSGVEAFF
TRBV7-8	TRBJ1-5	.	CASSLRGLPQHF
TRBV12-3/TRBV12-4	TRBJ2-1	.	CASTEYNEQFF
TRBV10-3	TRBJ1-6	.	CAISAGRGSGNSPLHF
TRBV9	TRBJ2-1	.	CASSERTSPMREQFF
TRBV10-3	TRBJ2-1	once	CAISLGSVRDEQFF
TRBV6-5	TRBJ2-7	.	CASSYSATGFAYEQYF
TRBV2	TRBJ1-2	.	CASAEGVDGYTF
TRBV14	TRBJ2-1	.	CASSHLAGLPDNEQFF
TRBV6-6	TRBJ2-7	.	CASSYAVANFYNEQYF
TRBV6-1	TRBJ2-3	.	CASSAQTGLGTDTQYF
TRBV3-1/TRBV3-2	TRBJ2-7	.	CASSHSAYYYEQYF
TRBV5-1	TRBJ2-7	few	CASSLGSTSGSDEQYF
TRBV27	TRBJ2-3	.	CASSLRGTVSTDTQYF
TRBV30	TRBJ1-4	few	CAWSANNIQGRELFF
TRBV5-1	TRBJ1-5	.	CASSLDTGPPEQPQHF
TRBV6-5	TRBJ1-4	few	CASRKGQSSNEKLFF
TRBV11-2	TRBJ1-2	.	CASSAYGYTF
TRBV7-8	TRBJ1-5	.	CASSWEGSNQPQHF